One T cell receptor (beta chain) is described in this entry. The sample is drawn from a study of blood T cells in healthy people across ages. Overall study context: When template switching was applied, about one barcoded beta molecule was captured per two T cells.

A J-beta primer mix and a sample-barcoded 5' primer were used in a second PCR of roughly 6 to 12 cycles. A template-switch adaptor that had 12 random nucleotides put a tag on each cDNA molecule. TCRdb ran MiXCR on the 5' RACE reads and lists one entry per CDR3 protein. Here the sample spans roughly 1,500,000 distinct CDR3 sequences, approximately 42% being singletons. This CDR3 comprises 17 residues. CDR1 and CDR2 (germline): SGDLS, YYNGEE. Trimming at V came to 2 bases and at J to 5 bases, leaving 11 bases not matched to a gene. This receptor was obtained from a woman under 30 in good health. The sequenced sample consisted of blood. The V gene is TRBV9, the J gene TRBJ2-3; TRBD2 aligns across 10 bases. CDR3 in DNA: TGTGCCAGCAGCGTGCCCCTTACTAGCGGGATTGGAGATACGCAGTATTTT. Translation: CASSVPLTSGIGDTQYF. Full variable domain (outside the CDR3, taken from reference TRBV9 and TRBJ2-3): DSGVTQTPKHLITATGQRVTLRCSPRSGDLSVYWYQQSLDQGLQFLIQYYNGEERAKGNILERFSAQQFPDLHSELNLSSLELGDSALYFCASSVPLTSGIGDTQYFGPGTRLTVL.